The following is a T cell receptor beta chain sequence with its context. The antigen remains unidentified. The sample originates from a study of vaccination effects on CD4 cells after COVID-19. Looking at the study overall: Sampling occurred a median 72 days post second dose, range 14 to 241.

The method was immunoSEQ multiplex PCR; TCRdb's version includes in-frame clones alone and lacks a portion of them. The sample shows fewer than 40,000 clones, about 74% of them seen only once. CDR1 MGHRA and CDR2 YSYEKL come from the germline V gene. V lost 4 bases and J lost 6; bases outside the gene matches: 10. The CDR3 length is 16 residues. Subsequent to a culture period of nine to ten days, CD4+ T cells were isolated. Each participant was administered two doses of either the BNT162b2 or the mRNA-1273 vaccine. Nucleocapsid antibodies stayed negative before and after vaccination, showing no earlier SARS-CoV-2 infection.

The chain joins TRBV4-1 to TRBJ2-1; TRBD2 matches 9 bases. This specimen consisted of CD4+ T cells from PBMCs cultured without peptide, obtained after COVID-19 vaccination. The sequence was obtained from a human donor who received a COVID-19 vaccine. The CDR3 region has the DNA TGCGCCAGCAGCCTCAGGGGCGGGGGGGCCCCCAATGAGCAGTTCTTC. The encoded protein is CASSLRGGGAPNEQFF.